Listed below are T cell receptor beta chains from one sample, sequenced in a study of blood T cells in healthy people across ages. TCRdb passed the 5' RACE reads through MiXCR, listing each CDR3 protein once. The sample lists more than 800,000 distinct CDR3 sequences; 25% to 30% were seen once. The sequencing input was blood. The source of these receptors is an elderly woman in good health. CDR3s include the opening cysteine and the closing phenylalanine or tryptophan. A D gene is named only where the DNA matches it firmly. Rows give clone size only sometimes, using once, few, many, or a class for an expanded clone.

d_gene	abundance	v_gene	j_gene	CDR3aa	CDR3nt
TRBD1	.	TRBV2	TRBJ2-7	CASRPGTGVYNEQYF	TGTGCCAGCAGGCCCGGGACAGGGGTGTACAATGAGCAGTACTTC
TRBD2	.	TRBV18	TRBJ2-5	CASSPNVAGGRQETQYF	TGTGCCAGCTCACCGAACGTAGCGGGGGGCCGGCAAGAGACCCAGTACTTC
.	few	TRBV18	TRBJ1-2	CASSNTGLYGYTF	TGTGCCAGCTCAAATACAGGGTTATATGGCTACACCTTC
.	few	TRBV7-2	TRBJ2-3	CASSLVGITVFGTDTQYF	TGTGCCAGCAGCTTAGTGGGGATCACTGTCTTCGGCACAGATACGCAGTATTTT
TRBD2	many	TRBV9	TRBJ2-7	CASSPRTSGAYEQYF	TGTGCCAGCAGCCCGCGGACTAGCGGGGCTTACGAGCAGTACTTC
.	.	TRBV12-3/TRBV12-4	TRBJ1-2	CASGEEGYGYTF	TGTGCCAGCGGCGAGGAAGGCTATGGCTACACCTTC
.	many	TRBV18	TRBJ2-5	CASSPLRPGKASETQYF	TGTGCCAGCTCACCACTAAGACCGGGAAAGGCGTCAGAGACCCAGTACTTC
.	many	TRBV7-9	TRBJ2-1	CASSLGDVASEQFF	TGTGCCAGCAGCTTAGGGGACGTAGCTAGTGAGCAGTTCTTC
TRBD2	few	TRBV28	TRBJ2-1	CASSPSGGLEFF	TGTGCCAGCAGCCCGAGCGGGGGTCTCGAGTTCTTC
TRBD2	.	TRBV12-3/TRBV12-4	TRBJ2-5	CASRGLAGGGETQYF	TGTGCCAGCAGGGGTCTAGCGGGGGGCGGGGAGACCCAGTACTTC
TRBD1	few	TRBV20-1	TRBJ2-5	CSAQSSGTGGGETQYF	TGCAGTGCACAGAGCTCGGGGACAGGGGGTGGAGAGACCCAGTACTTC
.	many	TRBV4-1	TRBJ2-1	CASSQENRGASYNEQFF	TGCGCCAGCAGCCAAGAAAACCGGGGGGCCTCCTACAATGAGCAGTTCTTC
TRBD2	many	TRBV10-3	TRBJ2-1	CAISDGREAEQFF	TGTGCCATCAGTGATGGGCGGGAGGCGGAGCAGTTCTTC
TRBD2	few	TRBV12-3/TRBV12-4	TRBJ2-3	CASSLSPSSGGAGDTQYF	TGTGCCAGCAGTTTATCGCCCTCTAGCGGGGGGGCGGGAGATACGCAGTATTTT
.	many	TRBV12-3/TRBV12-4	TRBJ2-1	CASRRAVGDYNEQFF	TGTGCCAGCAGAAGGGCCGTGGGAGACTACAATGAGCAGTTCTTC
.	many	TRBV5-4	TRBJ2-5	CASSSQGEFGTQYF	TGTGCCAGCAGCTCACAGGGCGAATTTGGGACCCAGTACTTC
.	.	TRBV7-9	TRBJ2-2	CASSFDGRANTGELCF	TGTGCCAGCAGCTTCGATGGAAGGGCGAACACCGGGGAGCTGTGTTTT